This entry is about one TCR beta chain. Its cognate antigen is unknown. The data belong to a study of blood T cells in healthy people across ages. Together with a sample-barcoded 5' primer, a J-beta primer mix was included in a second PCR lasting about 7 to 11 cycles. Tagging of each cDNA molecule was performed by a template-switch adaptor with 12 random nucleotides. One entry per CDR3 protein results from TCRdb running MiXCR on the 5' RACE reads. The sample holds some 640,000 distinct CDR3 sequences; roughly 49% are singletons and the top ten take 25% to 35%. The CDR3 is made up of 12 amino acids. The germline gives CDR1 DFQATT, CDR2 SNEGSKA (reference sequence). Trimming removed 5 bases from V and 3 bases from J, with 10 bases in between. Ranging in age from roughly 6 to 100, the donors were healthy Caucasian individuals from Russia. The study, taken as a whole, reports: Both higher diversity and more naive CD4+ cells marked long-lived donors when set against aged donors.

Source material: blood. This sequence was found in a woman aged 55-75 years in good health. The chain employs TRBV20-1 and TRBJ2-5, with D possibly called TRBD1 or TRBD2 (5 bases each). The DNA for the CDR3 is TGCAGTGCTGGGGTGGGGGAAGAGACCCAGTACTTC. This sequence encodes CSAGVGEETQYF.